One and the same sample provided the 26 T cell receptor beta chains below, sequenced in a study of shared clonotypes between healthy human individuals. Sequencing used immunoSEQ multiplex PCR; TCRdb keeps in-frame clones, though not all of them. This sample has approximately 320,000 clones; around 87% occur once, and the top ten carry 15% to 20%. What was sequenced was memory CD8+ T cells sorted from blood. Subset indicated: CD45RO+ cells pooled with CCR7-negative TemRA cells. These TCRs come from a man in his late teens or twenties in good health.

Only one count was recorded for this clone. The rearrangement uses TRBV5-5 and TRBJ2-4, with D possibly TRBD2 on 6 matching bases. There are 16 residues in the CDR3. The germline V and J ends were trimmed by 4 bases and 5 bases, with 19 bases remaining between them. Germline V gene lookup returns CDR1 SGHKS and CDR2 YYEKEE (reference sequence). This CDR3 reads CASSPITGREENIQYF. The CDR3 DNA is TGTGCCAGCAGCCCCATTACGGGTAGGGAGGAAAACATTCAGTACTTC.

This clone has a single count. CDR3 amino acids: CATTAGSLLAKNIQYF. The CDR3 bases are TGTGCCACCACTGCAGGGAGCCTACTAGCCAAAAACATTCAGTACTTC. The chain carries TRBV7-2 and TRBJ2-4, with D perhaps being TRBD1 or TRBD2 (5 bases each). This CDR3 is 16 amino acids long. Germline CDR1 SGHTA, CDR2 FQGNSA. Trimming left V 10 bases short and J 0 bases short, with 19 bases between. Using reference TRBV7-2 and TRBJ2-4 for the parts outside the CDR3, the full variable domain is GAGVSQSPSNKVTEKGKDVELRCDPISGHTALYWYRQSLGQGLEFLIYFQGNSAPDKSGLPSDRFSAERTGGSVSTLTIQRTQQEDSAVYLCATTAGSLLAKNIQYFGAGTRLSVL.

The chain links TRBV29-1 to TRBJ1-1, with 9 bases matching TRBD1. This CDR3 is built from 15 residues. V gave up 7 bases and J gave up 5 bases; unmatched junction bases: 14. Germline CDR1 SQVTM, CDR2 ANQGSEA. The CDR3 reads CSAKPQNRGRTEAFF. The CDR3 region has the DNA TGCAGCGCCAAACCACAGAACAGGGGGCGTACTGAAGCTTTCTTT.

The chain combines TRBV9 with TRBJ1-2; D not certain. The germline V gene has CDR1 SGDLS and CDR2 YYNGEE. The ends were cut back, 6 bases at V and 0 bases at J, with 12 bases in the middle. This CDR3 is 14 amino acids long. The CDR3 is CASTAGIANYGYTF. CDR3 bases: TGTGCCAGCACGGCGGGGATAGCTAACTATGGCTACACCTTC.

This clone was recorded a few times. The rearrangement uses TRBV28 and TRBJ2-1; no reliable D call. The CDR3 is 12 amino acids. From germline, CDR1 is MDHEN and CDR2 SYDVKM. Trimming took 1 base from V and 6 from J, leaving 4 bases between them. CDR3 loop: CASSLLSNEQFF. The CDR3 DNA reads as TGTGCCAGCAGTTTATTAAGCAATGAGCAGTTCTTC.

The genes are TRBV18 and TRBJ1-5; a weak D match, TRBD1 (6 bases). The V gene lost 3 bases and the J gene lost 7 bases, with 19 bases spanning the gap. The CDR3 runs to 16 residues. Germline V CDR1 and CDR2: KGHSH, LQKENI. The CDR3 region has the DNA TGTGCCAGCTCACCTCGAGCGGGGGCCTTGGGGCAGCCCCAGCATTTT. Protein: CASSPRAGALGQPQHF.

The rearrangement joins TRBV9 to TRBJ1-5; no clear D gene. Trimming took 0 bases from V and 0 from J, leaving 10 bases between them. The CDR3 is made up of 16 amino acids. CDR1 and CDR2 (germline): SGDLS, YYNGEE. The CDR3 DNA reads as TGTGCCAGCAGCGTAGGAAGGATTCGTAGCAATCAGCCCCAGCATTTT. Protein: CASSVGRIRSNQPQHF.

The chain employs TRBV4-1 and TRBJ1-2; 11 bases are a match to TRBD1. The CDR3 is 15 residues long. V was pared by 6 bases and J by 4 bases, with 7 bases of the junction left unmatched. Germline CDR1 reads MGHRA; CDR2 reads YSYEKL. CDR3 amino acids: CASSPGTGGIYGYTF. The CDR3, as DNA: TGCGCCAGCAGTCCCGGGACAGGGGGAATCTATGGCTACACCTTC.

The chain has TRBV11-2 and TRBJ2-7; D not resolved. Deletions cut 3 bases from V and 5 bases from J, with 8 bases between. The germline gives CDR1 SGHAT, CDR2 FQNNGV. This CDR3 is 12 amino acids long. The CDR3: CASSLRVDEQYF. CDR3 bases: TGTGCCAGCAGCTTGAGAGTGGACGAGCAGTACTTC.

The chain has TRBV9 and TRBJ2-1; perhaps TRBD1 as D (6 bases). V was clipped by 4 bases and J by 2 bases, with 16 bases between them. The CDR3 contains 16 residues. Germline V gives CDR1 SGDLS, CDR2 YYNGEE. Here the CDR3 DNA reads TGTGCCAGCAGCCCCCAGACAGGAGTCCCCTACAATGAGCAGTTCTTC. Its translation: CASSPQTGVPYNEQFF.

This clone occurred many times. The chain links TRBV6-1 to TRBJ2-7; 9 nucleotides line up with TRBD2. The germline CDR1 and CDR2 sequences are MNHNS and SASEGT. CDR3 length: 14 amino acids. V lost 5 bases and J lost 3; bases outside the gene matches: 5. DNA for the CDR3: TGTGCCAGCAGTATCCGTAGCGGGGGCTACGAGCAGTACTTC. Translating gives CASSIRSGGYEQYF.

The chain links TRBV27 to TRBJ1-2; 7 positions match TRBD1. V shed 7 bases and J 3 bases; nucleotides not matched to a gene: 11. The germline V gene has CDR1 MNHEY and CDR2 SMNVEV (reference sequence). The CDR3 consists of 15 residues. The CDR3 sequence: CASTPLGTADYGYTF. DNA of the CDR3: TGTGCCAGCACCCCCTTGGGGACAGCCGACTATGGCTACACCTTC.

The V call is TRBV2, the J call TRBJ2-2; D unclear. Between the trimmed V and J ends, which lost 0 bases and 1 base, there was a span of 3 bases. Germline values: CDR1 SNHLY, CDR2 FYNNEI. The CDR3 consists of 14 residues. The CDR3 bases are TGTGCCAGCAGTGAAGCCGGGAACACCGGGGAGCTGTTTTTT. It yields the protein CASSEAGNTGELFF.

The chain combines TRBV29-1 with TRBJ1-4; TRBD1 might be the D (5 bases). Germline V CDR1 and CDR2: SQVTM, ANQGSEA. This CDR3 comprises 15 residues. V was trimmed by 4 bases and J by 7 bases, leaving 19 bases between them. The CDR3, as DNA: TGCAGCGTTGCCCTTCTGGTGGGGCGGGCTGAAAAACTGTTTTTT. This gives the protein CSVALLVGRAEKLFF.

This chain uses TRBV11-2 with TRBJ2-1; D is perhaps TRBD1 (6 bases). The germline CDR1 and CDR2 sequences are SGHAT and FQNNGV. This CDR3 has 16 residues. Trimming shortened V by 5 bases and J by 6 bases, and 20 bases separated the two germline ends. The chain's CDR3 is CASSVPTGDLSNEQFF. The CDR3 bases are TGTGCCAGCAGCGTCCCGACAGGCGACCTCTCCAATGAGCAGTTCTTC.

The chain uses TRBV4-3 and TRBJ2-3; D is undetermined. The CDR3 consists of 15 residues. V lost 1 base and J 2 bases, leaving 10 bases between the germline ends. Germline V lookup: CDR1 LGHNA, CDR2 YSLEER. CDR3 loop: CASSQGPSHTDTQYF. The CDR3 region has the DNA TGCGCCAGCAGCCAAGGTCCTAGTCACACAGATACGCAGTATTTT.

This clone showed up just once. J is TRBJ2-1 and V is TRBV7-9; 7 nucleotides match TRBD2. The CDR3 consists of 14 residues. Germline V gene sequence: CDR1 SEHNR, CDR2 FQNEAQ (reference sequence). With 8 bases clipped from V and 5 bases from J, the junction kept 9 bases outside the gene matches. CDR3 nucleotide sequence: TGTGCCAGCGTTGAAGTAAGCGGGAACAATGAGCAGTTCTTC. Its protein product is CASVEVSGNNEQFF.

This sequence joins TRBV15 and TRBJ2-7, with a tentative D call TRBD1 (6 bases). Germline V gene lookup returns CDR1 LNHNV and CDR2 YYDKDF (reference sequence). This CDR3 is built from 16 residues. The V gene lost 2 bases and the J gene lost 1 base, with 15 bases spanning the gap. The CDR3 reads CATSRSGQISSYEQYF. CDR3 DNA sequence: TGTGCCACCAGCAGATCCGGACAGATTTCATCCTACGAGCAGTACTTC. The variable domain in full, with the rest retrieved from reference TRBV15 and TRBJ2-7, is DAMVIQNPRYQVTQFGKPVTLSCSQTLNHNVMYWYQQKSSQAPKLLFHYYDKDFNNEADTPDNFQSRRPNTSFCFLDIRSPGLGDTAMYLCATSRSGQISSYEQYFGPGTRLTVT.

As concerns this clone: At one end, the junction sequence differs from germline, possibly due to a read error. The CDR3 nucleotides read TGTGCTAGCAGCTTAGCCCAGGGGACTGGAGAGACCCAGTACTTC. This translates into CASSLAQGTGETQYF. V and J are TRBV7-7 and TRBJ2-5; D may correspond to TRBD1 or TRBD2 (6 bases each). In germline, CDR1 is SSHAT, CDR2 FNYEAQ (reference sequence). CDR3 length: 15 residues. The full variable domain, with the rest looked up from reference TRBV7-7 and TRBJ2-5, is GAGVSQSPRYKVTKRGQDVTLRCDPISSHATLYWYQQALGQGPEFLTYFNYEAQPDKSGLPSDRFSAERPEGSISTLTIQRTEQRDSAMYRCASSLAQGTGETQYFGPGTRLLVL.

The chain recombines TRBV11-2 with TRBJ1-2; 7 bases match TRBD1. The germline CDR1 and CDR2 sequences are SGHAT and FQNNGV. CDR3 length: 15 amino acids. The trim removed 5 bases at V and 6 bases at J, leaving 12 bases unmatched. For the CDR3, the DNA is TGTGCCAGCAGCCCAGGGGTCGGGACAGCTAATGGCTACACCTTC. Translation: CASSPGVGTANGYTF.

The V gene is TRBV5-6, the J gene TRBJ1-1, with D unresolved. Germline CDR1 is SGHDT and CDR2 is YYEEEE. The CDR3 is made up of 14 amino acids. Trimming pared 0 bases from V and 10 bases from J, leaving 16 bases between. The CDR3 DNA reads TGTGCCAGCAGCTTGGCTGCATCTCGGGAAGGAGCTTTCTTT. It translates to CASSLAASREGAFF.

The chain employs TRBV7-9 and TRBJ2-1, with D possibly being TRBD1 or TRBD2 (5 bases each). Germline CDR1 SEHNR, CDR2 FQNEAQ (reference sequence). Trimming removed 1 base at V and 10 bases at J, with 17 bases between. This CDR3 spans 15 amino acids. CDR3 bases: TGTGCCAGCAGCTTAGTTGGGACCAAGGAGAGGGAGCAGTTCTTC. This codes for CASSLVGTKEREQFF.

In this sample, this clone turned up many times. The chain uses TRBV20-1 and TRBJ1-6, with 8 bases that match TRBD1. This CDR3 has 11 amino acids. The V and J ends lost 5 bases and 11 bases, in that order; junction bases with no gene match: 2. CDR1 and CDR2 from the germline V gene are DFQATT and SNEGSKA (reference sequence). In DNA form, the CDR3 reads TGCAGTGCTGACAGGGGTGCACCCCTCCACTTT. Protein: CSADRGAPLHF.

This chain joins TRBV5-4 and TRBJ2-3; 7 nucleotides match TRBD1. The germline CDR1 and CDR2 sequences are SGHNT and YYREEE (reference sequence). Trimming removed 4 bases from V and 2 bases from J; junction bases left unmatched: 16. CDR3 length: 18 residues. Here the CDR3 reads CASSEGADGPTITDTQYF. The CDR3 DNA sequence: TGTGCCAGCAGCGAGGGGGCAGATGGACCCACAATCACAGATACGCAGTATTTT.

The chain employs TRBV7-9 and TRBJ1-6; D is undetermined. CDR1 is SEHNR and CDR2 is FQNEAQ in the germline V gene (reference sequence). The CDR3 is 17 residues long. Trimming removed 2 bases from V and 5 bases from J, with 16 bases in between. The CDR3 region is CASSLPLGPTHNSPLHF. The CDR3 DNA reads TGTGCCAGCAGCTTACCTTTGGGCCCAACGCATAATTCACCCCTCCACTTT.

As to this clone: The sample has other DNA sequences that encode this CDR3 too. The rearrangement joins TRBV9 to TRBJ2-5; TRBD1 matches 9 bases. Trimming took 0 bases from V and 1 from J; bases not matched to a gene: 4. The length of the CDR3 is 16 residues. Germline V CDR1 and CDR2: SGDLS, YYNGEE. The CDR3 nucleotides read TGTGCCAGCAGCGTAGCCGGGACAGGGCCCCAAGAGACCCAGTACTTC. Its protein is CASSVAGTGPQETQYF.